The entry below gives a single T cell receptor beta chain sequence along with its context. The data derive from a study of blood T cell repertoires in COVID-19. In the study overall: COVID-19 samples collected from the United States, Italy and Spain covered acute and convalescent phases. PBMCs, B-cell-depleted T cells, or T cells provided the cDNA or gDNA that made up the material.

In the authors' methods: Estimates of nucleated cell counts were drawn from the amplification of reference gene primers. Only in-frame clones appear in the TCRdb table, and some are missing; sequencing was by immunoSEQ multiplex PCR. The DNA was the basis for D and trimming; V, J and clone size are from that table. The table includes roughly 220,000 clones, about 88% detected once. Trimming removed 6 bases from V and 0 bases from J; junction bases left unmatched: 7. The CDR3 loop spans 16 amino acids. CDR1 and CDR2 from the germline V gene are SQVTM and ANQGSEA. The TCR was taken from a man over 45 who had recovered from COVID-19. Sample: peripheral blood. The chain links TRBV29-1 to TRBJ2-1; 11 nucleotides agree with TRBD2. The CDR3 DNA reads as TGCAGCGTAACTAGCGGGGGTCCTAGCTCCTACAATGAGCAGTTCTTC. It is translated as CSVTSGGPSSYNEQFF.